This entry lists 3 T cell receptor beta chains sequenced from one sample in a study of T cells in Graves' hyperthyroidism and ophthalmopathy. The investigators amplified TCR beta CDR3 regions from RNA transcripts. Primed by the HTBI set, a first-round RT-PCR was run on the TCR CDR3. MiXCR was run by TCRdb on the multiplex PCR reads, yielding one entry per CDR3 protein. Of roughly 170,000 distinct CDR3 sequences in the sample, more than 15% were seen once. The sequencing input was blood. These receptors originate from a woman in her forties or fifties with Graves' hyperthyroidism.

This clonotype was found a few times. The V call is TRBV5-4, the J call TRBJ2-1; the match to TRBD2 covers 12 bases. The CDR3 is 15 amino acids. Germline V gives CDR1 SGHNT, CDR2 YYREEE (reference sequence). Germline trimming cut 4 bases from V and 4 bases from J; bases unmatched to any gene: 3. CDR3 protein: CASSLTSGGYNEQFF. The CDR3 coding sequence is TGTGCCAGCAGCCTGACTAGCGGGGGTTACAATGAGCAGTTCTTC.

There are many counts of this clonotype. This sequence joins TRBV7-3 and TRBJ2-3, with TRBD1 identical over 9 bases. V was clipped by 1 base and J by 3 bases; unmatched bases: 2. Germline V gene data show CDR1 as SGHTA and CDR2 as FQGTGA. The CDR3 totals 15 residues. The DNA of the CDR3 is TGTGCCAGCAGCTTAAATGGACAGGGGACAGATACGCAGTATTTT. Amino acids: CASSLNGQGTDTQYF.

This clonotype has at least ten counts. The rearrangement uses TRBV6-1 and TRBJ2-5; TRBD1 agrees at 9 bases. CDR1 MNHNS and CDR2 SASEGT come from the germline V gene. The V and J ends lost 3 bases and 4 bases, in that order; junction bases with no gene match: 6. The CDR3 extends over 15 amino acids. DNA for the CDR3: TGTGCCAGCAGTGAGGGATCACAGGGGGCAGAGACCCAGTACTTC. It specifies CASSEGSQGAETQYF.